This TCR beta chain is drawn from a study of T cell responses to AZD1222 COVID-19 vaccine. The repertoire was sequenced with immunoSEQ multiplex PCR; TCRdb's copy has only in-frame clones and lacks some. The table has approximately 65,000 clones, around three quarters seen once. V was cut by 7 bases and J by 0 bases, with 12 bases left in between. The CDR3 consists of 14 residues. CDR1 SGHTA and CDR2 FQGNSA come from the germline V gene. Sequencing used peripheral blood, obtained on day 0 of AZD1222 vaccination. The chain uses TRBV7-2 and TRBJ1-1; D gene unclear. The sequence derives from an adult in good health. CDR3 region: CASTPSGMNTEAFF. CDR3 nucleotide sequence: TGTGCCAGCACCCCGAGCGGCATGAACACTGAAGCTTTCTTT.